This record concerns one T cell receptor (beta chain) sequence. Per germline, CDR1 MNHEY and CDR2 SMNVEV (reference sequence). CDR3 length: 14 amino acids. Between the trimmed V and J ends, which lost 5 bases and 3 bases, there was a span of 14 bases. The data were obtained in a study of Ad26.COV2.S vaccination and SARS-CoV-2 variants. Assay used: immunoSEQ multiplex PCR; TCRdb lists only in-frame clones, some missing. The repertoire has about 400,000 clones, roughly 88% of them found once; the top ten carry less than 4%. The sample's treatment: approximately 18 received Ad26.COV2.S at low or high dose, single or two shots; several received placebo; per-sample allocation not given. Sample collection was performed on day 63 after the first vaccine or placebo injection.

This clonotype originated in a person aged 18-65 years who received the Ad26.COV2.S COVID-19 vaccine or a placebo. The chain couples TRBV27 to TRBJ2-7; D not certain. Specimen: peripheral blood, collected in a trial of Ad26.COV2.S vaccine versus placebo. The CDR3 sequence: CASSPLDIRYEQYF. The CDR3 nucleotides read TGTGCCAGCAGTCCCCTTGACATTCGCTACGAGCAGTACTTC.